One sample yielded the 15 T cell receptor beta chains listed below, sequenced in a study of blood T cell repertoires in COVID-19. Assay used: immunoSEQ multiplex PCR; TCRdb lists only in-frame clones, some missing. This table holds some 350,000 clones, roughly 89% found once. The specimen was peripheral blood. The origin of the receptors is a man younger than 35 with active or convalescent COVID-19.

This chain uses TRBV7-3 with TRBJ1-5; 8 nucleotides align to TRBD1. The CDR3 is made up of 18 amino acids. The germline V gene encodes CDR1 SGHTA and CDR2 FQGTGA. V shed 3 bases and J 0 bases; nucleotides not matched to a gene: 10. The CDR3 sequence: CASSLLCGQGHSNQPQHF. The CDR3 region has the DNA TGTGCCAGCAGCTTGTTATGCGGACAGGGCCATAGCAATCAGCCCCAGCATTTT.

This chain connects TRBV28 to TRBJ1-1; a weak D match, TRBD1 (5 bases). The CDR3 covers 15 residues. Germline CDR1 is MDHEN and CDR2 is SYDVKM. V lost 1 base, J lost 7 bases, and 16 bases lay in between. The CDR3 DNA reads as TGTGCCAGCAGTTTATCCGGTTGGGGGAGGGGTGAAGCTTTCTTT. This translates into CASSLSGWGRGEAFF.

V gene TRBV12-5 combines with J gene TRBJ2-7; no definite D call. The CDR3 consists of 11 residues. Germline lookup yields CDR1 LGHNT and CDR2 FRNRAP. The germline V and J ends were trimmed by 5 bases and 3 bases, with 5 bases remaining between them. Here the CDR3 reads CASGVGYEQYF. The CDR3 region has the DNA TGTGCTAGTGGTGTCGGCTACGAGCAGTACTTC.

This rearrangement joins TRBV11-1 to TRBJ1-2; D remains ambiguous. V dropped 3 bases and J dropped 4 bases, with 9 bases sitting between them. The CDR3 contains 13 residues. Germline V lookup: CDR1 SGHAT, CDR2 FQDESV (reference sequence). The CDR3 sequence is CASSFGPSYGYTF. In DNA, the CDR3 is TGTGCCAGCAGCTTTGGGCCGAGCTATGGCTACACCTTC. Filled out from reference TRBV11-1 and TRBJ1-2, the complete variable domain reads EAEVAQSPRYKITEKSQAVAFWCDPISGHATLYWYRQILGQGPELLVQFQDESVVDDSQLPKDRFSAERLKGVDSTLKIQPAELGDSAMYLCASSFGPSYGYTFGSGTRLTVV.

This clone was found a few times. The chain uses TRBV11-2 and TRBJ2-7; 11 nucleotides agree with TRBD2. There are 15 residues in the CDR3. The germline V gene encodes CDR1 SGHAT and CDR2 FQNNGV. The J segment lost 6 bases and the V segment lost 5 bases, leaving 9 bases of the junction unmatched. The CDR3 protein is CASSPLAGGTPEQYF. The CDR3 nucleotides read TGTGCCAGCAGCCCTTTAGCGGGAGGGACACCCGAGCAGTACTTC.

This clone was counted once. The CDR3 sequence: CSVEDPGGRGTEAFF. CDR3 bases: TGCAGCGTTGAAGATCCCGGGGGACGCGGCACTGAAGCTTTCTTT. The chain carries TRBV29-1 and TRBJ1-1, with D perhaps TRBD1 (5 bases). The CDR3 extends over 15 amino acids. The germline V and J ends were trimmed by 0 bases and 4 bases, with 15 bases remaining between them. Germline assignment: CDR1 SQVTM and CDR2 ANQGSEA.

The rearrangement links TRBV18 to TRBJ2-7; TRBD1 agrees at 7 bases. Germline lookup yields CDR1 KGHSH and CDR2 LQKENI. The CDR3 runs to 14 residues. With V trimmed by 4 bases and J by 2 bases, 5 bases remained unmatched. The CDR3 nucleotides are TGTGCCAGCTCACTCGACAGGGTCACCTACGAGCAGTACTTC. Its protein is CASSLDRVTYEQYF.

This chain uses TRBV27 with TRBJ1-6, with a weak D call TRBD1 (6 bases). V lost 2 bases and J lost 5, with 19 bases in between. This CDR3 is built from 18 residues. CDR1 MNHEY and CDR2 SMNVEV come from the germline V gene (reference sequence). The CDR3 sequence: CASSLGFGRGWDNSPLHF. The CDR3 DNA reads as TGTGCCAGCAGTTTAGGGTTCGGTAGGGGGTGGGATAATTCACCCCTCCACTTT.

The chain recombines TRBV6-5 with TRBJ2-1; TRBD1 aligns across 9 bases. Germline V CDR1 and CDR2: MNHEY, SVGAGI. V lost 4 bases, J lost 8 bases, and 12 bases stayed unmatched. This CDR3 is built from 16 residues. CDR3 DNA: TGTGCCAGCAGTTTACTAGGGACAGGGTTTAAGGATGAGCAGTTCTTC. It yields the protein CASSLLGTGFKDEQFF.

V and J are TRBV6-2 or TRBV6-3 and TRBJ2-7; D possibly corresponds to TRBD2 (5 bases). V was clipped by 6 bases and J by 6 bases, with 9 bases between them. This CDR3 contains 11 residues. Per the germline V gene, CDR1 is MNHEY and CDR2 is SVGEGT. The CDR3 sequence is CASSLGGEQYF. The DNA of the CDR3 is TGTGCCAGCAGCCTAGGAGGCGAGCAGTACTTC.

This sequence joins TRBV6-5 and TRBJ2-7; 8 bases fit TRBD2. This CDR3 spans 15 amino acids. Germline V lookup: CDR1 MNHEY, CDR2 SVGAGI. The junction had 10 bases not matched to a gene; V was cut back by 7 bases and J by 2 bases. The DNA for the CDR3 is TGTGCCAGCACCGTACAACCTAGCGGGCCCTACGAGCAGTACTTC. As protein: CASTVQPSGPYEQYF.

The genes are TRBV7-2 and TRBJ2-7, with a tentative D call TRBD1 (6 bases). CDR1 is SGHTA, CDR2 FQGNSA, per germline. The germline V and J ends were trimmed by 5 bases and 2 bases, with 13 bases remaining between them. The CDR3 loop spans 14 amino acids. CDR3 region: CASSPTGTPYEQYF. CDR3 bases: TGTGCCAGCAGCCCCACAGGGACCCCCTACGAGCAGTACTTC.

V and J are TRBV9 and TRBJ2-3, with a possible D match to TRBD2 (6 bases). V was cut by 2 bases and J by 2 bases, with 12 bases left in between. Germline V gene lookup returns CDR1 SGDLS and CDR2 YYNGEE. CDR3 length: 15 amino acids. The CDR3 region has the DNA TGTGCCAGCAGCGTCGAGCGGGTGCACACAGATACGCAGTATTTT. This codes for CASSVERVHTDTQYF. Drawing the rest from reference TRBV9 and TRBJ2-3, the complete variable domain is DSGVTQTPKHLITATGQRVTLRCSPRSGDLSVYWYQQSLDQGLQFLIQYYNGEERAKGNILERFSAQQFPDLHSELNLSSLELGDSALYFCASSVERVHTDTQYFGPGTRLTVL.

The genes are TRBV7-3 and TRBJ2-3, with D possibly being TRBD2 (6 bases). Trimming removed 5 bases at V and 2 bases at J, with 14 bases between. CDR1 is SGHTA, CDR2 FQGTGA, per germline. There are 15 residues in the CDR3. The CDR3 nucleotides read TGTGCCAGCAGCCTGGGGGGTAGCTTCACAGATACGCAGTATTTT. The encoded protein is CASSLGGSFTDTQYF.

The rearrangement links TRBV2 to TRBJ1-5; 7 bases line up with TRBD1. CDR3 length equals 14 residues. In germline, CDR1 is SNHLY, CDR2 FYNNEI. Unmatched junction bases numbered 7, after V lost 5 bases and J lost 6 bases. The CDR3 sequence: CASSKVTGVQPQHF. The DNA for the CDR3 is TGTGCCAGCAGTAAAGTAACAGGGGTTCAGCCCCAGCATTTT.